One and the same sample provided the 18 T cell receptor beta chains below, sequenced in a study of technical replicates of blood from a handful of donors (dated by TCRdb to 2017 to 2019). Library generation was performed with the immunoSEQ multiplex PCR assay. What TCRdb holds here is the immuneACCESS table cut down to in-frame rearrangements. Part of the clones is not present; checked against another copy, under half of the missing clones reflect an unresolved V gene, and the others are unexplained. For this sample the table gives 85,000 to 100,000 clones, of which 94% were detected only once. The ten most abundant clones make up under 0.3% of the sample. The sequenced sample was T cells isolated from PBMCs. These receptor sequences come from a human donor in good health.

The chain employs TRBV19 and TRBJ1-4; D remains ambiguous. Germline V lookup: CDR1 LNHDA, CDR2 SQIVND (reference sequence). Trimming removed 0 bases at V and 5 bases at J, with 7 bases between. CDR3 length equals 14 residues. The CDR3 DNA is TGTGCCAGTAGTATAGATCGACTGAATGAAAAACTGTTTTTT. It codes for CASSIDRLNEKLFF.

This chain joins TRBV5-6 and TRBJ1-3; D is ambiguous. The CDR3 extends over 13 amino acids. The V gene's germline CDR1 is SGHDT and CDR2 YYEEEE. Trimming pared 0 bases from V and 3 bases from J, leaving 4 bases between. CDR3 DNA sequence: TGTGCCAGCAGCTTGGCCTATGGAAACACCATATATTTT. Residues: CASSLAYGNTIYF.

The V gene is TRBV27, the J gene TRBJ2-7; 11 positions match TRBD1. This CDR3 is built from 15 residues. Germline CDR1 and CDR2: MNHEY and SMNVEV (reference sequence). Losses at the gene ends were 7 bases for V and 4 bases for J; bases not matched to a gene: 9. DNA for the CDR3: TGTGCCAGCACTCCTTCAGGACAGGGGGCATACGAGCAGTACTTC. This gives the protein CASTPSGQGAYEQYF.

The chain is built from TRBV7-8 and TRBJ2-3, with 7 bases aligning to TRBD2. V was pared by 2 bases and J by 6 bases, with 17 bases of the junction left unmatched. Germline V CDR1 and CDR2: SGHVS, FQNEAQ. The CDR3 loop spans 18 amino acids. CDR3 region: CASSLLSRTSSFPDTQYF. The CDR3, as DNA: TGTGCCAGCAGCTTACTCTCGCGGACTAGTTCCTTCCCGGATACGCAGTATTTT. Complete variable domain (other parts from reference TRBV7-8 and TRBJ2-3): GAGVSQSPRYKVAKRGQDVALRCDPISGHVSLFWYQQALGQGPEFLTYFQNEAQLDKSGLPSDRFFAERPEGSVSTLKIQRTQQEDSAVYLCASSLLSRTSSFPDTQYFGPGTRLTVL.

The V and J genes are TRBV19 and TRBJ1-1; D is perhaps TRBD1 (5 bases). The V end was cut by 3 bases, the J end by 1 base, with 9 bases between. The CDR3 extends over 14 amino acids. Germline V gene sequence: CDR1 LNHDA, CDR2 SQIVND (reference sequence). CDR3 in amino acids: CASSIAGSNTEAFF. Written as DNA, the CDR3 is TGTGCCAGTAGTATCGCAGGGTCGAACACTGAAGCTTTCTTT.

V is TRBV15 and J is TRBJ1-2, with 7 positions matching TRBD1. Per germline, CDR1 LNHNV and CDR2 YYDKDF (reference sequence). This CDR3 is built from 14 residues. With V trimmed by 2 bases and J by 4 bases, 4 bases remained unmatched. CDR3: CATSRTQGSYGYTF. In DNA form, the CDR3 reads TGTGCCACCAGCAGAACACAGGGGAGCTATGGCTACACCTTC.

The chain is built from TRBV29-1 and TRBJ1-3, with D maybe TRBD1 (6 bases). Trimming took 6 bases from V and 2 from J, leaving 11 bases between them. Germline V gene lookup returns CDR1 SQVTM and CDR2 ANQGSEA. The CDR3 consists of 13 residues. The CDR3 here is CSVDSGAGNTIYF. The CDR3 DNA is TGCAGCGTGGACAGCGGTGCTGGAAACACCATATATTTT. Full variable domain (outside the CDR3, taken from reference TRBV29-1 and TRBJ1-3): SAVISQKPSRDICQRGTSLTIQCQVDSQVTMMFWYRQQPGQSLTLIATANQGSEATYESGFVIDKFPISRPNLTFSTLTVSNMSPEDSSIYLCSVDSGAGNTIYFGEGSWLTVV.

The genes are TRBV5-1 and TRBJ1-1; 9 positions match TRBD1. CDR3 length equals 17 residues. After removal of 4 bases from V and 2 bases from J, the junction contained 12 bases not matched to a gene. Per the germline V gene, CDR1 is SGHRS and CDR2 is YFSETQ. The CDR3 spells CASSPTPGQGVNTEAFF. As DNA, the CDR3 is TGCGCCAGCAGCCCAACTCCGGGACAGGGAGTCAACACTGAAGCTTTCTTT.

The chain couples TRBV6-6 to TRBJ2-1; TRBD2 matches 12 bases. J gave up 8 bases and V 6 bases, and 8 bases lay outside the gene matches. From germline, CDR1 is MNHNY and CDR2 SVGAGI (reference sequence). CDR3 length equals 15 residues. CDR3 sequence: CASRQTSGSIDEQFF. The CDR3 DNA reads TGTGCCAGCAGACAGACTAGCGGGAGTATAGATGAGCAGTTCTTC.

This clone was counted between two and nine times. V usage is TRBV10-2 and J usage is TRBJ1-5; D might be TRBD1 (6 bases). V lost 2 bases and J 7 bases, leaving 9 bases between the germline ends. CDR1 and CDR2 (germline): WSHSY, SAAADI. The CDR3 is made up of 13 amino acids. Here the CDR3 DNA reads TGCGCCAGCAGTGAGGGCAGGGGACAGCCCCAGCATTTT. Its protein is CASSEGRGQPQHF.

The genes are TRBV28 and TRBJ1-1; weak D call: TRBD1 (6 bases). CDR3 length equals 17 residues. Trimming stripped 7 bases from V and 2 bases from J, with 23 bases between. Germline values: CDR1 MDHEN, CDR2 SYDVKM. CDR3 coding DNA: TGTGCCAGCAAAGAACGGCTGAGCAGGGGCGCAAACACTGAAGCTTTCTTT. Protein product: CASKERLSRGANTEAFF. The whole variable domain, remainder taken from reference TRBV28 and TRBJ1-1, is DVKVTQSSRYLVKRTGEKVFLECVQDMDHENMFWYRQDPGLGLRLIYFSYDVKMKEKGDIPEGYSVSREKKERFSLILESASTNQTSMYLCASKERLSRGANTEAFFGQGTRLTVV.

This CDR3 is CASSVRGLSYEQYF. CDR3 nucleotides: TGTGCCAGCAGTGTTAGGGGACTGAGCTACGAGCAGTACTTC. The genes are TRBV27 and TRBJ2-7; D may be TRBD2 (6 bases). This CDR3 has 14 residues. The V and J ends lost 5 bases and 3 bases respectively, with 14 bases between them. From germline, CDR1 is MNHEY and CDR2 SMNVEV (reference sequence).

The chain joins TRBV5-1 to TRBJ2-5; 12 bases map to TRBD2. CDR1 is SGHRS, CDR2 YFSETQ, per germline. This CDR3 comprises 17 residues. The V gene end was trimmed by 0 bases and the J gene end by 4 bases; junction bases not matched to a gene: 7. The CDR3 sequence is CASSLEASGRAVETQYF. The CDR3, as DNA: TGCGCCAGCAGCTTGGAGGCTAGCGGGAGGGCCGTAGAGACCCAGTACTTC.

The table lists this clone with a count of one. The chain has TRBV28 and TRBJ2-7; maybe TRBD1 (5 bases). The CDR3 is 14 residues long. V lost 6 bases and J lost 0, with 12 bases in between. Germline assignment: CDR1 MDHEN and CDR2 SYDVKM. This chain's CDR3 is CASSREPISYEQYF. The CDR3 DNA follows: TGTGCCAGCAGCAGGGAACCAATCTCCTACGAGCAGTACTTC.

The chain employs TRBV9 and TRBJ2-7, with 7 bases that match TRBD1. Trimming removed 3 bases from V and 3 bases from J; junction bases left unmatched: 15. Germline V CDR1 and CDR2: SGDLS, YYNGEE. The CDR3 consists of 17 residues. The DNA of the CDR3 is TGTGCCAGCAGCGGCCTAGATGCCGGGGACAGAGGCTACGAGCAGTACTTC. Its translation is CASSGLDAGDRGYEQYF.

The chain uses TRBV6-5 and TRBJ2-3; D is perhaps TRBD1 (6 bases). The germline V and J ends were trimmed by 7 bases and 1 base, with 15 bases remaining between them. CDR1 and CDR2 (germline): MNHEY, SVGAGI. This CDR3 has 15 amino acids. CDR3 bases: TGTGCCAGCACTAACTCTGGGGGCGGCACAGATACGCAGTATTTT. Translating gives CASTNSGGGTDTQYF.

This sequence joins TRBV7-9 and TRBJ2-7; D is perhaps TRBD1 (5 bases). This CDR3 has 15 amino acids. Trimming pared 7 bases from V and 1 base from J, leaving 17 bases between. Germline V CDR1 and CDR2: SEHNR, FQNEAQ (reference sequence). CDR3 protein: CASNLILTASYEQYF. The CDR3 DNA reads TGTGCCAGCAACTTGATTTTGACAGCTTCCTACGAGCAGTACTTC.

V gene TRBV5-1 combines with J gene TRBJ2-5; D perhaps matches TRBD2 (5 bases). Trimming removed 4 bases from V and 5 bases from J, with 21 bases in between. Germline CDR1 and CDR2: SGHRS and YFSETQ. The CDR3 sequence is 16 residues long. CDR3 sequence reads: CASSPGKLSPWETQYF. CDR3 bases: TGCGCCAGCAGCCCGGGAAAACTAAGCCCTTGGGAGACCCAGTACTTC.